The sequence of this TCR beta chain was determined in a study of CD8+ T cells in alopecia areata. Study-wide points: Normal skin's resident alphabeta T cells are sequenced alongside lesional scalp T cells. Elevated clonality characterized lesional scalp relative to normal scalp, particularly in alopecia totalis/universalis.

The authors extracted RNA and reverse transcribed it into cDNA as the sequencing template. Some clones are missing from TCRdb's copy, which holds only in-frame ones; the method was immunoSEQ multiplex PCR. The sample includes more than 150,000 clones, more than 45% of them seen just once. This clone was counted a few times. Its antigen is currently unknown. Specimens obtained from alopecia areata patients comprised lesional scalp punch biopsies and peripheral blood. Per the germline V gene, CDR1 is SQVTM and CDR2 is ANQGSEA. The germline V and J ends were trimmed by 5 bases and 0 bases, with 11 bases remaining between them. The CDR3 is 15 amino acids.

This clonotype originated in a human donor with alopecia areata. This material consisted of CD8+ T cells sorted from blood, taken at week 0. The rearrangement uses TRBV29-1 and TRBJ2-6; D possibly corresponds to TRBD1 (5 bases). The CDR3 here is CSVLLRVSGANVLTF. DNA of the CDR3: TGCAGCGTTCTTCTCAGGGTCTCTGGGGCCAACGTCCTGACTTTC.